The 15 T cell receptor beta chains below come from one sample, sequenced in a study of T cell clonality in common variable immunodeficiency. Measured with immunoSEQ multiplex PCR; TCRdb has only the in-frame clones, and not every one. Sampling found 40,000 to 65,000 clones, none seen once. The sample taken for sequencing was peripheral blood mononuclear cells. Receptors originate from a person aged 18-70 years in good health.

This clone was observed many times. The CDR3 sequence is CASSSRQGRSTDTQYF. CDR3 DNA, as far as it was read: TGTGCCAGCAGTTCACGACAGGGTAGAAGCACAGATACG. The chain uses TRBV6-2 or TRBV6-3 and TRBJ2-3, with 7 bases that match TRBD1. The CDR3 goes on 3 residues after the read ends, and that part is filled in from the germline J gene. After removal of 4 bases from V and 0 bases from J, the junction contained 7 bases not matched to a gene. The CDR3 contains 16 residues. In germline, CDR1 is MNHEY, CDR2 SVGEGT.

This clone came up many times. The chain's CDR3 is CASSSNSGSVGEQYF. The sequenced part of the CDR3 DNA is TGTGCCAGCAGCTCCAATAGCGGGAGTGTAGGCGAG. This chain links TRBV7-2 with TRBJ2-7, with 9 bases lining up with TRBD2. The read halts 3 residues ahead of the CDR3 end, with the missing end drawn from the germline J gene. The CDR3 length is 15 residues. CDR1 SGHTA and CDR2 FQGNSA come from the germline V gene. V lost 4 bases to trimming and J lost 6 bases; unmatched junction nucleotides: 10.

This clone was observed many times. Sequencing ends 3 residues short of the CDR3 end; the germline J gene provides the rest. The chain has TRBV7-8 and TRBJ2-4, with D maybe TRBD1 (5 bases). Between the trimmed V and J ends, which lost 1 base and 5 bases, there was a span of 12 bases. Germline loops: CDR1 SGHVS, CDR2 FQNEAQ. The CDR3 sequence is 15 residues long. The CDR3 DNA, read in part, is TGTGCCAGCAGCTTAGACAGGCGATACCAAAACATT. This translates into CASSLDRRYQNI. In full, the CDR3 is CASSLDRRYQNIQYF.

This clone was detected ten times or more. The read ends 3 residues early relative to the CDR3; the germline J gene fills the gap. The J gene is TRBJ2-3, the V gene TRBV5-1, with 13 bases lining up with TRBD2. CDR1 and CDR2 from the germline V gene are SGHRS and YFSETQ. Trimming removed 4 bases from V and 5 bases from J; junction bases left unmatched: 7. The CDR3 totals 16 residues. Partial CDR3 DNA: TGCGCCAGCAGCCCGCGAGGACTAGCGGGGGTAGATACG. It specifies CASSPRGLAGVDT. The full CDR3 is CASSPRGLAGVDTQYF.

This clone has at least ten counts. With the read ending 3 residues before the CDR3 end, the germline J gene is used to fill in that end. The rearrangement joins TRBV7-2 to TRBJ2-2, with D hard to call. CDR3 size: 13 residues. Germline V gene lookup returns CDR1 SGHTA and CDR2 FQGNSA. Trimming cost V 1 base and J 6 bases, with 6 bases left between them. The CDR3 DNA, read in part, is TGTGCCAGCAGCTTAGACCGGTCCGGGGAG. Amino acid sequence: CASSLDRSGE. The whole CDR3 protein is CASSLDRSGELFF.

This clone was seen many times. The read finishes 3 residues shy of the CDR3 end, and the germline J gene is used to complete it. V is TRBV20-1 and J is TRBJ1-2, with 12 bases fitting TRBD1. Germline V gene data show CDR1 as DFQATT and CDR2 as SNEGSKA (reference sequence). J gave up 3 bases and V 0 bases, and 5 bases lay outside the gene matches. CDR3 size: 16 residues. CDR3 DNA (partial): TGCAGTGCTAGAGATACGGGGACAGGGGGCGACTATGGC. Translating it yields CSARDTGTGGDYG. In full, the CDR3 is CSARDTGTGGDYGYTF.

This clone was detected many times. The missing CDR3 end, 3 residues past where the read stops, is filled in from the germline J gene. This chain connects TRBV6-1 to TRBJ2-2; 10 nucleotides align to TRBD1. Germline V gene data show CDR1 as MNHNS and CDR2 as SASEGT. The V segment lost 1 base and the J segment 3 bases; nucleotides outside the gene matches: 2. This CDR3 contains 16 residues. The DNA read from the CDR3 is TGTGCCAGCAGTGAAGTTGGGACAGGGGACACCGGGGAG. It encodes CASSEVGTGDTGE. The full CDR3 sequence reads CASSEVGTGDTGELFF.

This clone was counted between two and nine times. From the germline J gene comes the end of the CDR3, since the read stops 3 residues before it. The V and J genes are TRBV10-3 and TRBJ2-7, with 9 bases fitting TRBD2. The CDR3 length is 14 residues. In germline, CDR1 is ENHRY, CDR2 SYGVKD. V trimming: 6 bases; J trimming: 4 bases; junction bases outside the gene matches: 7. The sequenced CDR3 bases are TGTGCCATCAGGGCCGAGACTAGCGGATACGAG. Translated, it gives CAIRAETSGYE. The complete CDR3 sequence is CAIRAETSGYEQYF.

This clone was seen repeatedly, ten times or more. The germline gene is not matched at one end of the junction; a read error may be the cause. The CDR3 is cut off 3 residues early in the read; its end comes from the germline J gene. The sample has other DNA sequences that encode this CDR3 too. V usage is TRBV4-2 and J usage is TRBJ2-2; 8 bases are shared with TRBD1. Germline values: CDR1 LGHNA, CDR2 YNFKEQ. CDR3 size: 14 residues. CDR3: CASSRQGRTGELFF. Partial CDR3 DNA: TGCGCCAGCAGCAGACAGGGGCGGACCGGGGAG.

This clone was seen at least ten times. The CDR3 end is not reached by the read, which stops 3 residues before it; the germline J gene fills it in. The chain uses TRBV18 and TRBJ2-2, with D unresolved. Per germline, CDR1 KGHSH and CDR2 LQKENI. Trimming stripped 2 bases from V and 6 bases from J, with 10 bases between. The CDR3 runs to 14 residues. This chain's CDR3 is CASSPRPPAGELFF. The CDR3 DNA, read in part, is TGTGCCAGCTCACCAAGGCCGCCAGCCGGGGAG.

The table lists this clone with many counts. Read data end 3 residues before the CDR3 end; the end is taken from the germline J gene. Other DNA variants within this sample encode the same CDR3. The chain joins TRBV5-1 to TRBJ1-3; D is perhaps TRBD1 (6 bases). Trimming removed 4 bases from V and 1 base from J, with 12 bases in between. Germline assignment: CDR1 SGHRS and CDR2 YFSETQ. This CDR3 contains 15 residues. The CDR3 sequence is CASSKGHSSGNTIYF. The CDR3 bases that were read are TGCGCCAGCAGCAAGGGACACTCATCTGGAAACACC.

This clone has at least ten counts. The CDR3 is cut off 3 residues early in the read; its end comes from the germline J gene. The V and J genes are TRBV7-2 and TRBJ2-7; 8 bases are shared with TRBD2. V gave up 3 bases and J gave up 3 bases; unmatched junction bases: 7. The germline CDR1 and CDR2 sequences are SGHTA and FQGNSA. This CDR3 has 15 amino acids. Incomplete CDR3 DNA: TGTGCCAGCAGCTTCAAGCGGGGGATCATCTACGAG. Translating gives CASSFKRGIIYE. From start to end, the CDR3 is CASSFKRGIIYEQYF.

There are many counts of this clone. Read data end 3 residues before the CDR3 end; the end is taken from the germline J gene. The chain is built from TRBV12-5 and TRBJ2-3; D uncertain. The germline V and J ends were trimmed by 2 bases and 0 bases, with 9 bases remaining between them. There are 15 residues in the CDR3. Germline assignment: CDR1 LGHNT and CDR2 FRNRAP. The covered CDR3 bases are TGTGCTAGTGGTTTGTTTCAAACTAGCACAGATACG. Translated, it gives CASGLFQTSTDT. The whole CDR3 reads CASGLFQTSTDTQYF.

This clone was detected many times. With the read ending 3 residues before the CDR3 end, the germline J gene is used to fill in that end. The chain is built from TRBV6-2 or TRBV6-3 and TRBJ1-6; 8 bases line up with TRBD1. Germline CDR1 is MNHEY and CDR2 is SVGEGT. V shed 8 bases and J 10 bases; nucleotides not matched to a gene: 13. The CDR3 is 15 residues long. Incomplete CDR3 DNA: TGTGCCAGCCGACTAGAGGACAGGGATGGATCACCC. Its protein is CASRLEDRDGSP. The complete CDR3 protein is CASRLEDRDGSPLHF.

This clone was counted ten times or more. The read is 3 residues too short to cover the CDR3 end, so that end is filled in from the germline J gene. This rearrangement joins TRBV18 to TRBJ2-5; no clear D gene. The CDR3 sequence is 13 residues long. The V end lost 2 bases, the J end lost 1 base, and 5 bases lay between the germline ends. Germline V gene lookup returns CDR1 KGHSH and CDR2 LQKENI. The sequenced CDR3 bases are TGTGCCAGCTCACCAAGGGTCCAAGAGACC. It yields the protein CASSPRVQET. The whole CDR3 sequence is CASSPRVQETQYF.